This T cell receptor beta chain came from a study of blood T cell repertoires in COVID-19. On the study more broadly: Sources were T cells, B-cell-depleted T cells, or PBMCs; the material itself was cDNA or gDNA.

Measured with immunoSEQ multiplex PCR; TCRdb has only the in-frame clones, and not every one. The sample consists of roughly 60,000 clones, 81% of them appearing once. Germline CDR1 and CDR2: SGHVS and FQNEAQ. The J segment lost 5 bases and the V segment lost 5 bases, leaving 7 bases of the junction unmatched. This CDR3 contains 14 residues. This TCR came from a man at least 80 years old with acute or convalescent COVID-19. The source material was peripheral blood. The rearrangement links TRBV7-8 to TRBJ2-7; 9 nucleotides line up with TRBD1. The CDR3 coding sequence is TGTGCCAGCAGCCCCCGGGACAGGGCTAACGAGCAGTACTTC. It encodes CASSPRDRANEQYF. The complete variable domain, with remaining parts taken from reference TRBV7-8 and TRBJ2-7, reads GAGVSQSPRYKVAKRGQDVALRCDPISGHVSLFWYQQALGQGPEFLTYFQNEAQLDKSGLPSDRFFAERPEGSVSTLKIQRTQQEDSAVYLCASSPRDRANEQYFGPGTRLTVT.